Below are 26 T cell receptor beta chains sequenced from a single sample in a study of T cell responses to AZD1222 COVID-19 vaccine. Produced via immunoSEQ multiplex PCR; TCRdb's table is partial and in-frame only. The sample records 150,000 to 200,000 clones, roughly nine tenths being singletons. Sample: peripheral blood, taken on day 0 of AZD1222 vaccination. These receptors all come from an adult in good health.

V gene TRBV7-9 combines with J gene TRBJ2-5, with 7 bases that match TRBD2. This CDR3 region has 14 residues. Germline lookup yields CDR1 SEHNR and CDR2 FQNEAQ (reference sequence). With 4 bases clipped from V and 3 bases from J, the junction kept 5 bases outside the gene matches. The CDR3 DNA reads as TGTGCCAGCAGCTCAGCGGGGTGGGAAGAGACCCAGTACTTC. Translated, it gives CASSSAGWEETQYF.

The chain links TRBV28 to TRBJ2-5, with TRBD2 matching 7 bases. The length of the CDR3 is 17 residues. Germline V gene sequence: CDR1 MDHEN, CDR2 SYDVKM. With V trimmed by 3 bases and J by 5 bases, 15 bases remained unmatched. CDR3 nucleotide sequence: TGTGCCAGCAGTTTGTTGGGGAACGGGGCGGGAGAGGAGACCCAGTACTTC. It specifies CASSLLGNGAGEETQYF.

Only a few counts were recorded for this clone. The chain links TRBV7-9 to TRBJ2-5, with D uncertain. The ends were cut back, 5 bases at V and 7 bases at J, with 8 bases in the middle. The CDR3 is 11 residues long. Germline CDR1 SEHNR, CDR2 FQNEAQ (reference sequence). The CDR3: CASSLERTQYF. The DNA for the CDR3 is TGTGCCAGCAGCCTAGAAAGGACCCAGTACTTC.

The V gene is TRBV7-2, the J gene TRBJ2-1, with TRBD2 identical over 13 bases. The CDR3 consists of 17 residues. The germline gives CDR1 SGHTA, CDR2 FQGNSA. V gave up 4 bases and J gave up 5 bases; unmatched junction bases: 8. The CDR3 DNA reads as TGTGCCAGCAGCTCTACTAGCGGGAGGGCCTGGAACAATGAGCAGTTCTTC. Encoded protein: CASSSTSGRAWNNEQFF. The full variable domain, in which reference TRBV7-2 and TRBJ2-1 provide the parts outside the CDR3, is GAGVSQSPSNKVTEKGKDVELRCDPISGHTALYWYRQSLGQGLEFLIYFQGNSAPDKSGLPSDRFSAERTGGSVSTLTIQRTQQEDSAVYLCASSSTSGRAWNNEQFFGPGTRLTVL.

The chain is built from TRBV7-2 and TRBJ1-3; tentatively, D is TRBD1 (5 bases). The CDR3 contains 14 residues. Deletions cut 0 bases from V and 5 bases from J, with 8 bases between. Per germline, CDR1 SGHTA and CDR2 FQGNSA. The CDR3 nucleotides are TGTGCCAGCAGCTTAGCGAGACAGAGAAACACCATATATTTT. The encoded protein is CASSLARQRNTIYF. Together with reference TRBV7-2 and TRBJ1-3, the CDR3 gives the full variable domain: GAGVSQSPSNKVTEKGKDVELRCDPISGHTALYWYRQSLGQGLEFLIYFQGNSAPDKSGLPSDRFSAERTGGSVSTLTIQRTQQEDSAVYLCASSLARQRNTIYFGEGSWLTVV.

V usage is TRBV12-5 and J usage is TRBJ1-1, with 7 bases that match TRBD1. Germline values: CDR1 LGHNT, CDR2 FRNRAP. J lost 4 bases, V lost 6 bases, and 5 bases had no gene match. The CDR3 length is 13 residues. This CDR3 reads CASGRDSFTEAFF. DNA of the CDR3: TGTGCTAGTGGCCGGGACAGTTTCACTGAAGCTTTCTTT.

The genes are TRBV6-1 and TRBJ2-5; 10 nucleotides agree with TRBD2. J gave up 2 bases and V 3 bases, and 6 bases lay outside the gene matches. Germline assignment: CDR1 MNHNS and CDR2 SASEGT. The CDR3 has 16 residues. CDR3 in amino acids: CASSDTRTSGQETQYF. For the CDR3, the DNA is TGTGCCAGCAGTGACACGCGGACTAGCGGACAAGAGACCCAGTACTTC.

V gene TRBV29-1 combines with J gene TRBJ1-4; 10 bases agree with TRBD1. Germline CDR1 is SQVTM and CDR2 is ANQGSEA. V dropped 6 bases and J dropped 1; count of bases not matched to a gene: 2. CDR3 length: 14 residues. CDR3 region: CSVGTGETNEKLFF. In nucleotides, the CDR3 is TGCAGCGTGGGGACAGGGGAAACTAATGAAAAACTGTTTTTT.

The gene calls are TRBV3-1 (or the pseudogene TRBV3-2) and TRBJ2-1; 7 bases agree with TRBD1. Germline assignment: CDR1 LGHDT and CDR2 YNNKEL (reference sequence). The CDR3 spans 16 residues. With 2 bases clipped from V and 4 bases from J, the junction kept 8 bases outside the gene matches. Here the CDR3 reads CASSQLTGQPYNEQFF. The CDR3 DNA is TGTGCCAGCAGCCAACTTACGGGACAGCCATACAATGAGCAGTTCTTC.

This chain uses TRBV2 with TRBJ1-1; TRBD1 aligns across 7 bases. Germline V CDR1 and CDR2: SNHLY, FYNNEI. Germline trimming cut 3 bases from V and 5 bases from J; bases unmatched to any gene: 9. The CDR3 contains 15 residues. The CDR3 nucleotides are TGTGCCAGCAGTGAGGCCAGGGGGTCGTGGACTGAAGCTTTCTTT. Protein: CASSEARGSWTEAFF.

V usage is TRBV2 and J usage is TRBJ2-7, with 11 bases lining up with TRBD2. Germline V lookup: CDR1 SNHLY, CDR2 FYNNEI. Trimming cost V 7 bases and J 2 bases; bases outside gene matches: 10. This CDR3 comprises 16 residues. The CDR3: CASTQSGTSGPYEQYF. CDR3 nucleotide sequence: TGTGCCAGCACTCAGTCCGGGACTAGCGGTCCCTACGAGCAGTACTTC. The variable domain in full, completed from reference TRBV2 and TRBJ2-7, reads EPEVTQTPSHQVTQMGQEVILRCVPISNHLYFYWYRQILGQKVEFLVSFYNNEISEKSEIFDDQFSVERPDGSNFTLKIRSTKLEDSAMYFCASTQSGTSGPYEQYFGPGTRLTVT.

The chain has TRBV18 and TRBJ2-1, with 7 bases lining up with TRBD1. The V gene end was trimmed by 6 bases and the J gene end by 4 bases; junction bases not matched to a gene: 15. There are 17 residues in the CDR3. The germline V gene has CDR1 KGHSH and CDR2 LQKENI. CDR3: CASSPGRQGVFYNEQFF. DNA of the CDR3: TGTGCCAGCTCCCCGGGTCGACAGGGAGTCTTTTACAATGAGCAGTTCTTC.

The chain has TRBV7-9 and TRBJ1-1, with D maybe TRBD1 (5 bases). Germline assignment: CDR1 SEHNR and CDR2 FQNEAQ (reference sequence). There are 14 residues in the CDR3. V was clipped by 1 base and J by 2 bases, with 8 bases between them. The DNA of the CDR3 is TGTGCCAGCAGCTTAGTGGGGGAAAACACTGAAGCTTTCTTT. Protein sequence: CASSLVGENTEAFF.

The rearrangement links TRBV18 to TRBJ2-7; D could derive from TRBD1 or TRBD2 (6 bases each). CDR1 is KGHSH and CDR2 is LQKENI in the germline V gene. The CDR3 has 15 residues. V dropped 5 bases and J dropped 0 bases, with 14 bases sitting between them. The CDR3 DNA reads as TGTGCCAGCTCATATAGCGGACAGAGCTCCTACGAGCAGTACTTC. Protein: CASSYSGQSSYEQYF.

This chain links TRBV30 with TRBJ1-3; D is possibly TRBD1 (5 bases). This CDR3 contains 17 residues. CDR1 is GTSNPN and CDR2 is SVGIG in the germline V gene (reference sequence). Trimming removed 4 bases at V and 0 bases at J, with 19 bases between. The CDR3 sequence is CAWKLGQGSGSGNTIYF. The CDR3 coding sequence is TGTGCCTGGAAACTAGGGCAGGGTTCCGGCTCTGGAAACACCATATATTTT.

The CDR3 sequence: CASSSGAGTGDDEQFF. The CDR3 DNA reads TGTGCCAGCAGCTCGGGGGCCGGGACAGGGGACGATGAGCAGTTCTTC. This chain connects TRBV5-4 to TRBJ2-1; 10 bases are shared with TRBD1. Germline values: CDR1 SGHNT, CDR2 YYREEE (reference sequence). V shed 3 bases and J 8 bases; nucleotides not matched to a gene: 11. CDR3 length: 16 amino acids.

The count of this clone is one. The J gene is TRBJ1-2, the V gene TRBV6-5; D not certain. This CDR3 contains 16 residues. Germline V gene data show CDR1 as MNHEY and CDR2 as SVGAGI. With 3 bases removed from V and 10 bases from J, the gap between germline ends came to 24 bases. CDR3 DNA sequence: TGTGCCAGCAGTTATGGGGAGCCAGCCCTTTCCTTGGACTACACCTTC. This encodes CASSYGEPALSLDYTF.

The chain joins TRBV3-1 (or the pseudogene TRBV3-2) to TRBJ1-2; D perhaps matches TRBD1 (5 bases). Trimming pared 1 base from V and 7 bases from J, leaving 10 bases between. The CDR3 is 13 residues long. The germline gives CDR1 LGHDT, CDR2 YNNKEL (reference sequence). The CDR3 sequence is CASSQGGGVGYTF. CDR3 in DNA: TGTGCCAGCAGCCAAGGTGGGGGGGTTGGCTACACCTTC.

The rearrangement uses TRBV30 and TRBJ2-5; either TRBD1 or TRBD2 may supply D (6 bases each). CDR3 length: 15 amino acids. Germline values: CDR1 GTSNPN, CDR2 SVGIG (reference sequence). Trimming took 0 bases from V and 5 from J, leaving 16 bases between them. CDR3 in amino acids: CAWSVGGGGQETQYF. CDR3 DNA: TGTGCCTGGAGTGTAGGAGGGGGAGGTCAGGAGACCCAGTACTTC.

The chain uses TRBV6-5 and TRBJ1-2, with 10 positions matching TRBD1. CDR3 length: 13 residues. J was trimmed by 6 bases and V by 4 bases; bases with no gene match: 2. Germline V gene sequence: CDR1 MNHEY, CDR2 SVGAGI. Written as DNA, the CDR3 is TGTGCCAGCAGTTCGGGACAGGGGCATGGCTACACCTTC. Translated, it gives CASSSGQGHGYTF.

This chain connects TRBV4-1 to TRBJ2-1; the match to TRBD2 covers 8 bases. The CDR3 is made up of 14 amino acids. Germline loops: CDR1 MGHRA, CDR2 YSYEKL. The V and J ends lost 6 bases and 3 bases, in that order; junction bases with no gene match: 4. The CDR3 is CASSVAGNYNEQFF. The CDR3 DNA reads as TGCGCCAGCAGTGTAGCGGGGAACTACAATGAGCAGTTCTTC.

The table lists this clone with a few counts. This chain connects TRBV12-2 to TRBJ1-1. TRBV12-2 is a known pseudogene. The CDR3 has 18 residues. CDR3 sequence: CASRLRFWGADMNTEAFF. In DNA form, the CDR3 reads TGTGCAAGTCGCTTAAGGTTCTGGGGGGCAGACATGAACACTGAAGCTTTCTTT.

The chain couples TRBV18 to TRBJ1-1; tentative D call: TRBD1 (5 bases). This CDR3 region has 16 residues. V lost 4 bases and J lost 0, with 15 bases in between. Germline lookup yields CDR1 KGHSH and CDR2 LQKENI. The CDR3 nucleotides read TGTGCCAGCTCACTCCAGGGTCAGAGTGTGAACACTGAAGCTTTCTTT. Protein: CASSLQGQSVNTEAFF.

The chain links TRBV6-6 to TRBJ1-1; TRBD1 agrees at 7 bases. The CDR3 sequence is 11 residues long. In germline, CDR1 is MNHNY, CDR2 SVGAGI (reference sequence). Trimming at V came to 7 bases and at J to 6 bases, leaving 2 bases not matched to a gene. CDR3 coding DNA: TGTGCCAGCACCCAGGGGGCTGAAGCTTTCTTT. Its translation: CASTQGAEAFF.

The chain employs TRBV10-3 and TRBJ2-7; D possibly corresponds to TRBD2 (6 bases). V lost 0 bases and J lost 9, with 18 bases in between. The CDR3 is made up of 15 amino acids. Per germline, CDR1 ENHRY and CDR2 SYGVKD. CDR3 bases: TGTGCCATCAGTGAGTCAGGGCAGCGGACTACGGGGCAGTACTTC. It translates to CAISESGQRTTGQYF.

The chain's CDR3 is CASSGLAAYNEQFF. The CDR3 coding sequence is TGCGCCAGTTCCGGACTAGCGGCCTACAATGAGCAGTTCTTC. This chain connects TRBV4-1 to TRBJ2-1; the match to TRBD2 covers 10 bases. With V trimmed by 9 bases and J by 2 bases, 4 bases remained unmatched. This CDR3 is 14 amino acids long. Germline V CDR1 and CDR2: MGHRA, YSYEKL.